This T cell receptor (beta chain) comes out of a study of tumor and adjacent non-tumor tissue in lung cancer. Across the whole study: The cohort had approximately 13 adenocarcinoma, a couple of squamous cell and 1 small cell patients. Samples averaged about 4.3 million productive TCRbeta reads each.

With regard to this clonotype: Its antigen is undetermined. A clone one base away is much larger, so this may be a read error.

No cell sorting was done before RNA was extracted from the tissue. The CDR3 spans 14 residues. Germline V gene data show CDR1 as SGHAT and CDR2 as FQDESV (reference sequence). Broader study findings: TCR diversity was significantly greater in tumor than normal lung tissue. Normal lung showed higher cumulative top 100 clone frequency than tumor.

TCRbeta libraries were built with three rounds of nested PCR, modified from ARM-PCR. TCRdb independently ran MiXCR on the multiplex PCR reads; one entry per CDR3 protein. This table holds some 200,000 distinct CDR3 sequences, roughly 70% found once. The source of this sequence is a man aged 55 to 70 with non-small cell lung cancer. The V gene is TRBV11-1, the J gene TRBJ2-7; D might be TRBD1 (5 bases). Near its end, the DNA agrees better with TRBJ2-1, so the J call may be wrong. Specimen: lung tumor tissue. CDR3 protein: CASSTAGKPYEQFF. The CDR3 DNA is TGTGCCAGCAGCACGGCAGGGAAGCCCTACGAGCAGTTCTTC.